The following is a TCR beta chain sequence with its context. This specimen belongs to a study of shared clonotypes between healthy human individuals. Using immunoSEQ multiplex PCR, the repertoire was profiled, and TCRdb retains in-frame clones only, with some absent. The table includes about 1.5 million clones, 98% detected once. The V gene's germline CDR1 is SGDLS and CDR2 YYNGEE. The length of the CDR3 is 19 residues. The ends lost 3 bases at V and 7 bases at J; junction bases unmatched: 17. The source of this sequence is a man aged 25-40 years in good health. The gene calls are TRBV9 and TRBJ2-1; 12 bases match TRBD2. Source material: naive CD4+ T cells sorted from blood. Described subset: CD45RA+ positively selected. The CDR3 DNA reads as TGTGCCAGCAGCGCCCCCGGGACTAGCGGGCCGAGAGGTGGGAATGAGCAGTTCTTC. It translates to CASSAPGTSGPRGGNEQFF.